This TCR beta chain was identified during a study of HIV-infected patients and healthy controls. The CDR3 totals 16 residues. The germline CDR1 and CDR2 sequences are SGHAT and FQNNGV. The V gene end was trimmed by 1 base and the J gene end by 9 bases; junction bases not matched to a gene: 10. From the 5' RACE reads, TCRdb called clonotypes with MiXCR, one entry per CDR3 protein. Among roughly 68,000 distinct CDR3 sequences listed, 15% to 20% were seen once. Sequencing was done on a sample of CD4+ T cells from blood. The origin of this receptor is a human donor in good health. The V gene is TRBV11-2, the J gene TRBJ2-7, with 12 bases identical to TRBD2. CDR3 DNA: TGTGCCAGCAGCTTAGTTTTGGCTAGCGGGAGGGCCGGGCAGTACTTC. Translating it yields CASSLVLASGRAGQYF.